This TCR beta chain is from a study of CD8+ T cells in alopecia areata. This CDR3 contains 13 residues. CDR1 is MNHEY and CDR2 is SMNVEV in the germline V gene (reference sequence). V gave up 3 bases and J gave up 8 bases, with 13 bases separating them. Collected material from alopecia areata patients comprised lesional scalp punch biopsies and peripheral blood. Sorted out of PBMCs were CD4+ T cells and CD8+ T cells. Sequencing relied on a cDNA template that was reverse transcribed from extracted RNA. The assay was immunoSEQ multiplex PCR, and TCRdb's table has in-frame clones only and misses some. The table includes 110,000 or so clones, 45% to 60% detected once. This clone was counted a single time.

Sequences were obtained from NKG2D-low CD8+ T cells sorted from blood. This rearrangement joins TRBV27 to TRBJ1-2; unclear D gene. The receptor was isolated from a human donor with alopecia areata. CDR3 residues: CASSFRGEGGYTF. DNA of the CDR3: TGTGCCAGCAGTTTCCGGGGAGAGGGCGGCTACACCTTC.